Each of the 18 T cell receptor beta chains below was sequenced from the same sample in a study of cytomegalovirus exposure and HLA in healthy donors. 60 Vbeta and 13 Jbeta primers were used in PCR. Using immunoSEQ multiplex PCR, the repertoire was profiled, and TCRdb retains in-frame clones only, with some absent. The sample consists of about 160,000 clones, 68% of them appearing once. Sequenced material: PBMCs. The receptor set was obtained from a man aged 50-59 years in good health and CMV-seronegative.

The V and J genes are TRBV6-1 and TRBJ2-7; no clear D gene. CDR3 length: 15 residues. Germline CDR1 MNHNS, CDR2 SASEGT. V shed 2 bases and J shed 0 bases, with 11 bases lying between them. The CDR3 region is CASSERRWLSYEQYF. CDR3 in DNA: TGTGCCAGCAGTGAAAGGCGGTGGCTCTCCTACGAGCAGTACTTC.

This clone appeared once. The chain joins TRBV12-5 to TRBJ2-7, with 12 bases fitting TRBD1. This CDR3 comprises 15 residues. Looked up from germline, CDR1 is LGHNT and CDR2 is FRNRAP. V lost 3 bases and J lost 6; bases outside the gene matches: 6. CDR3: CASGLGGTGGREQYF. The CDR3 nucleotides read TGTGCTAGTGGTTTAGGGGGGACAGGGGGCCGCGAGCAGTACTTC.

This chain joins TRBV28 and TRBJ1-2; TRBD1 aligns across 7 bases. CDR1 is MDHEN, CDR2 SYDVKM, per germline. CDR3 length equals 14 residues. Unmatched junction bases numbered 5, after V lost 3 bases and J lost 4 bases. CDR3 in amino acids: CASSLDRRFYGYTF. CDR3 DNA: TGTGCCAGCAGTTTGGACAGGAGGTTCTATGGCTACACCTTC.

A remark on this clone: The identical CDR3 is also encoded by other nucleotide sequences in the sample. The chain recombines TRBV5-4 with TRBJ1-1; D possibly corresponds to TRBD1 (5 bases). Per the germline V gene, CDR1 is SGHNT and CDR2 is YYREEE (reference sequence). Trimming took off 1 base at V and 5 bases at J, with 9 bases between the two ends. The length of the CDR3 is 13 residues. CDR3 coding DNA: TGTGCCAGCAGCTTGCAGGGTGGGACTGAAGCTTTCTTT. As protein: CASSLQGGTEAFF.

The CDR3 spells CASSNLQGSNNQPQHF. DNA for the CDR3: TGTGCCAGCAGCAACCTACAGGGGTCCAACAATCAGCCCCAGCATTTT. The J gene is TRBJ1-5, the V gene TRBV28; the match to TRBD1 covers 7 bases. Trimming removed 6 bases from V and 3 bases from J; junction bases left unmatched: 11. The CDR3 covers 16 residues. Per germline, CDR1 MDHEN and CDR2 SYDVKM.

V is TRBV2 and J is TRBJ1-1; the match to TRBD1 covers 9 bases. The germline V gene encodes CDR1 SNHLY and CDR2 FYNNEI. The J segment lost 2 bases and the V segment lost 6 bases, leaving 1 base of the junction unmatched. The CDR3 runs to 13 residues. As DNA, the CDR3 is TGTGCCAGCAGCACAGGGGGCAACACTGAAGCTTTCTTT. Encoded protein: CASSTGGNTEAFF.

J is TRBJ2-5 and V is TRBV25-1; D is unresolved. The germline V gene has CDR1 MGHDK and CDR2 SYGVNS. The V end lost 2 bases, the J end lost 5 bases, and 12 bases lay between the germline ends. The CDR3 runs to 14 residues. The CDR3 loop reads CASSERTSPETQYF. In DNA form, the CDR3 reads TGTGCCAGCAGTGAAAGAACGAGTCCGGAGACCCAGTACTTC.

On this clone: The junction does not match germline at one end; this may be a read error. The chain combines TRBV18 with TRBJ2-7, with 7 positions matching TRBD1. Looked up from germline, CDR1 is KGHSH and CDR2 is LQKENI. The CDR3 is 15 residues long. In nucleotides, the CDR3 is TGTGCCAGCTCCCCACCGGGACAGAGGACCTACGAGCAGTACTTC. Translating it yields CASSPPGQRTYEQYF. Using reference TRBV18 and TRBJ2-7 for the parts outside the CDR3, the full variable domain is NAGVMQNPRHLVRRRGQEARLRCSPMKGHSHVYWYRQLPEEGLKFMVYLQKENIIDESGMPKERFSAEFPKEGPSILRIQQVVRGDSAAYFCASSPPGQRTYEQYFGPGTRLTVT.

The J gene is TRBJ2-1, the V gene TRBV21-1; the D segment call TRBD1 is taken from the table without a DNA check. TRBV21-1 is classified as a pseudogene. The CDR3 runs to 12 residues. The CDR3 nucleotides read TGTGCCAGCAGCCAGGTTTACAATGAGCAGTTCTTC. Translating gives CASSQVYNEQFF.

The V call is TRBV7-6, the J call TRBJ2-1; 13 bases map to TRBD2. This CDR3 is built from 18 residues. V trimming: 3 bases; J trimming: 0 bases; junction bases outside the gene matches: 5. Germline CDR1 SGHVS, CDR2 FNYEAQ. The CDR3 here is CASSFWGLAGSSYNEQFF. The CDR3 coding sequence is TGTGCCAGCAGCTTTTGGGGACTAGCGGGGAGCTCCTACAATGAGCAGTTCTTC.

The chain couples TRBV7-9 to TRBJ2-7; 7 positions agree with TRBD1. The V and J ends lost 5 bases and 4 bases, in that order; junction bases with no gene match: 8. The CDR3 is 14 residues long. The germline CDR1 and CDR2 sequences are SEHNR and FQNEAQ (reference sequence). CDR3 coding DNA: TGTGCCAGCAGCGCCAACAGGGGAACTTACGAGCAGTACTTC. Amino acids: CASSANRGTYEQYF.

The rearrangement uses TRBV5-1 and TRBJ2-7; D perhaps matches TRBD1 (6 bases). Germline-derived CDR1 and CDR2 are SGHRS and YFSETQ. The V end lost 3 bases, the J end lost 2 bases, and 9 bases lay between the germline ends. The CDR3 has 13 residues. The CDR3 protein is CASSSRGPYEQYF. The DNA for the CDR3 is TGCGCCAGCAGCTCCAGGGGCCCCTACGAGCAGTACTTC.

This clone was found a few times. The chain joins TRBV6-5 to TRBJ1-1, with 7 bases matching TRBD1. The germline CDR1 and CDR2 sequences are MNHEY and SVGAGI. V was clipped by 6 bases and J by 6 bases; unmatched bases: 4. CDR3 length equals 12 residues. The chain's CDR3 is CASRTGTAEAFF. Here the CDR3 DNA reads TGTGCCAGCAGGACCGGGACAGCTGAAGCTTTCTTT.

V is TRBV6-7 and J is TRBJ1-2; no clear D gene. TRBV6-7 is flagged as an ORF with uncertain function. V was pared by 5 bases and J by 4 bases, with 11 bases between. The CDR3 is made up of 13 amino acids. CDR3 sequence (DNA): TGTGCCAGCAGTCCTGGTGGAGGCTATGGCTACACCTTC. This gives the protein CASSPGGGYGYTF.

J is TRBJ2-7 and V is TRBV7-9, with D tentatively TRBD1 (7 bases). The CDR3 has 14 amino acids. Germline CDR1 and CDR2: SEHNR and FQNEAQ (reference sequence). The V and J ends lost 3 bases and 6 bases respectively, with 15 bases between them. Here the CDR3 DNA reads TGTGCCAGCAGCTTTCAAGACAGGGAGGTCGAGCAGTACTTC. Translated: CASSFQDREVEQYF.

Of note for this clone: One end of the junction does not line up with germline, which may come from a read error. The J gene is TRBJ2-5, the V gene TRBV7-7; possible D gene TRBD1, 5 bases. This CDR3 contains 15 residues. Germline values: CDR1 SSHAT, CDR2 FNYEAQ (reference sequence). The CDR3 DNA follows: TGTGCTAGCAGTCAACAAACAGGACCCCAAGAGACCCAGTACTTC. It codes for CASSQQTGPQETQYF.

This clone was seen a handful of times. The V and J genes are TRBV5-4 and TRBJ1-6; 9 bases agree with TRBD1. The CDR3 is 14 amino acids. The germline V gene encodes CDR1 SGHNT and CDR2 YYREEE (reference sequence). V lost 3 bases, J lost 7 bases, and 2 bases stayed unmatched. The CDR3 loop is CASSYTGGNSPLHF. CDR3 DNA: TGTGCCAGCAGCTATACAGGGGGCAATTCACCCCTCCACTTT. The full variable domain, completed using reference TRBV5-4 and TRBJ1-6, is ETGVTQSPTHLIKTRGQQVTLRCSSQSGHNTVSWYQQALGQGPQFIFQYYREEENGRGNFPPRFSGLQFPNYSSELNVNALELDDSALYLCASSYTGGNSPLHFGNGTRLTVT.

This clone was observed a single time. This sequence joins TRBV6-1 and TRBJ2-2, with 11 bases lining up with TRBD2. In germline, CDR1 is MNHNS, CDR2 SASEGT. This CDR3 region has 18 residues. The V gene end was trimmed by 1 base and the J gene end by 1 base; junction bases not matched to a gene: 5. The CDR3 nucleotides are TGTGCCAGCAGTGAAGGCCTAGCGGGGGGCTTGAACACCGGGGAGCTGTTTTTT. It translates to CASSEGLAGGLNTGELFF.